The entry below gives a single T cell receptor beta chain sequence along with its context. This sample was included in a study of PD-1 blockade in classical Hodgkin lymphoma. Germline CDR1 and CDR2: MNHNY and SVGAGI (reference sequence). CDR3 length: 14 residues. V lost 5 bases and J lost 3, with 13 bases in between. Each patient relapsed following autologous stem cell transplantation, and prior brentuximab vedotin exposure differed. Some clones are missing from TCRdb's copy, which holds only in-frame ones; the method was immunoSEQ multiplex PCR. The sample yields 50,000 to 65,000 clones, more than 70% seen once.

The source material was peripheral blood mononuclear cells (PBMCs), sampled before the second cycle of nivolumab. The sequence was collected from a human donor with classical Hodgkin lymphoma. The gene calls are TRBV6-6 and TRBJ2-5; tentatively, D is TRBD1 or TRBD2 (6 bases each). The CDR3 loop is CASSGQWGEETQYF. CDR3 DNA sequence: TGTGCCAGCAGTGGACAGTGGGGGGAAGAGACCCAGTACTTC.